The clone carrying this T cell receptor beta chain came up many times. Its antigen remains unknown. The V segment lost 1 base and the J segment 5 bases; nucleotides outside the gene matches: 12. Germline-derived CDR1 and CDR2 are LGHNA and YSLEER. The CDR3 contains 19 residues. The sample is drawn from a study of metastatic and nonmetastatic thyroid tumors. Study overall: Repertoire data that came from the blood and tumor or nodule tissue of malignant and benign thyroid patients were compared.

In the original analysis: Clinicopathological groups differed in CDR3, with these differences serving to build a distant-metastasis classifier for papillary thyroid cancer. Using MiXCR, TCRdb re-called clones from the PCR reads. TCRdb's processing, not the authors', yielded these V and J calls. The sample records about 19,000 clones, approximately 35% being singletons. No patient had received any treatment before thyroid surgery. Study-level results: In blood and tumor, TCR beta diversity was reportedly significantly higher in malignant thyroid tumors than in benign nodules.

Material for sequencing was tumor tissue. V is TRBV4-3 and J is TRBJ1-6; 9 bases align to TRBD1. The TCR was taken from a male donor with papillary thyroid cancer or a benign thyroid nodule (not recorded which). Some clones in this sample may be carry-over from other donors' samples. Here the CDR3 reads CASSQGGASGTGNNSPLHF. In DNA form, the CDR3 reads TGCGCCAGCAGCCAAGGAGGGGCATCGGGGACAGGGAATAATTCACCCCTCCACTTT.